A selection of T cell receptor beta chains follows, all from one sample in a study of spatial heterogeneity in lung cancer. TCRdb reprocessed the 5' RACE reads via MiXCR and lists one record per CDR3 protein. The sample has around 98,000 distinct CDR3 sequences; approximately 19% are singletons. Source: PBMCs, taken at follow-up. Every receptor here comes from a male donor with early-stage non-small cell lung cancer. Each CDR3 is given without its conserved first and last residue.

len | v_gene | CDR3aa
12 | TRBV6-2/TRBV6-3 | ASSYGHSGDTIY
10 | TRBV4-1 | ASSQGNQPQH
12 | TRBV12-3/TRBV12-4 | ASNNRRSGNTIY
12 | TRBV6-1 | ASSGQGLNQPQH
15 | TRBV12-3/TRBV12-4 | ASSPGTSGSSYNEQF
10 | TRBV2 | ASSNRGHGYT
14 | TRBV5-1 | ASSLEGSYQTGELF
12 | TRBV5-1 | ASSVGQSSYEQY
12 | TRBV6-6 | ATRGTASGNTIY
13 | TRBV7-7 | ASSPSSGGRETQY
11 | TRBV2 | ASSEGGRDEQF
13 | TRBV5-4 | ASSSGTSGYNEQF
13 | TRBV6-5 | ASRTSSQGYNEQF
12 | TRBV4-1 | ASSQTSGGATQY
16 | TRBV6-2/TRBV6-3 | ASTRDRSGSGRYYEQF
13 | TRBV5-6 | ASSIGNRDGSPLH
12 | TRBV7-8 | ASSRRLAQETQY
14 | TRBV4-2 | ASSQGPALKAGEQF
14 | TRBV2 | ASSVSSGGTKNEQF
15 | TRBV7-2 | ASSLSGPNAAKNIQY
13 | TRBV2 | ASSEVRVSTDTQY
13 | TRBV7-2 | ASNTAGGRTETQY
14 | TRBV3-2 | ASSPQQGVSNQPQH
9 | TRBV4-1 | ASSQTKKLF
14 | TRBV6-2/TRBV6-3 | ASSYARTRSSYEQY
14 | TRBV20-1 | SASGGVRQSNQPQH
14 | TRBV27 | ASSLYPGEQSSGQY
12 | TRBV11-2 | ASSLVDSQETQY
12 | TRBV20-1 | SARDHGSNYGYT